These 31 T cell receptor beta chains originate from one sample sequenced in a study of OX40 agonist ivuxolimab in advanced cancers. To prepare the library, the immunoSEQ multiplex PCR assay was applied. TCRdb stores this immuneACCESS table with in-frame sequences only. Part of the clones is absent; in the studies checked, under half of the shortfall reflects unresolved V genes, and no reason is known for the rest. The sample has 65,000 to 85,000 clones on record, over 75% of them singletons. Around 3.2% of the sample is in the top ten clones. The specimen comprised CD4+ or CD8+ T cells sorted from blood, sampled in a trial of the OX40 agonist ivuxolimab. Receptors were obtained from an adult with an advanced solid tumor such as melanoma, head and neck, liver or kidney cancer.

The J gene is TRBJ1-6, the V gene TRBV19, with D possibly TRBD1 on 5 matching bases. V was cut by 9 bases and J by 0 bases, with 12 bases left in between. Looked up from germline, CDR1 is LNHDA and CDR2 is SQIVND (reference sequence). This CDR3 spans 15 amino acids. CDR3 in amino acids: CASQQEFSYNSPLHF. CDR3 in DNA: TGTGCCAGCCAACAGGAGTTCTCCTATAATTCACCCCTCCACTTT. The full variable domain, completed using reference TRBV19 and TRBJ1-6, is DGGITQSPKYLFRKEGQNVTLSCEQNLNHDAMYWYRQDPGQGLRLIYYSQIVNDFQKGDIAEGYSVSREKKESFPLTVTSAQKNPTAFYLCASQQEFSYNSPLHFGNGTRLTVT.

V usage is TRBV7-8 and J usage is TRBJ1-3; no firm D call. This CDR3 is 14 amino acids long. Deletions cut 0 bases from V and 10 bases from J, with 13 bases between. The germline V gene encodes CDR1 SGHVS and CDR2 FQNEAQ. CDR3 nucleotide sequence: TGTGCCAGCAGCTTAGCGAATCGGGGAGGGACCATATATTTT. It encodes CASSLANRGGTIYF.

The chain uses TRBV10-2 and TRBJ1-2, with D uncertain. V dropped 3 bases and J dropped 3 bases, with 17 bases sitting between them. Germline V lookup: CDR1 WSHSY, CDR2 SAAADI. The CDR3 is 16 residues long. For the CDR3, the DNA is TGCGCCAGCAGTGAACCCGGGAGAAACAACTACTATGGCTACACCTTC. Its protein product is CASSEPGRNNYYGYTF.

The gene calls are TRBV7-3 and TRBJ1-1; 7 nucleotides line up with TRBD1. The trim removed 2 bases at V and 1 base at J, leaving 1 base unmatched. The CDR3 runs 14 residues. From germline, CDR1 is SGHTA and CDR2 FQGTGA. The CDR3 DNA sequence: TGTGCCAGCAGCTTAGCAGGGGGGAACACTGAAGCTTTCTTT. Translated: CASSLAGGNTEAFF.

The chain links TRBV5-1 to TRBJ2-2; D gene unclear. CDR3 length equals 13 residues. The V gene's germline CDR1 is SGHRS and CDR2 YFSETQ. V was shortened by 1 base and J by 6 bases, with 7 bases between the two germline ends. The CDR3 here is CASSLTESGELFF. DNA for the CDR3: TGCGCCAGCAGCTTGACGGAATCCGGGGAGCTGTTTTTT.

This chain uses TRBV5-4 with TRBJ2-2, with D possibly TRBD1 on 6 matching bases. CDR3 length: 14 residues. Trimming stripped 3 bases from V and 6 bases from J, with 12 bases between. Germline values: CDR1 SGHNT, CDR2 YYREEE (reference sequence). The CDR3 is CASSSQQGAGELFF. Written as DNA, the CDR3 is TGTGCCAGCAGCTCGCAACAGGGTGCCGGGGAGCTGTTTTTT.

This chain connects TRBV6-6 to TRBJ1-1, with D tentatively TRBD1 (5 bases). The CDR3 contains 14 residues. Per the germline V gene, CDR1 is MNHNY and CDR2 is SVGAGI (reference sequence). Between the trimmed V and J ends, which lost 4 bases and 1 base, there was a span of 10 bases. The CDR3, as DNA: TGTGCCAGCAGTTTCCAGGGCCCGAACACTGAAGCTTTCTTT. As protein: CASSFQGPNTEAFF.

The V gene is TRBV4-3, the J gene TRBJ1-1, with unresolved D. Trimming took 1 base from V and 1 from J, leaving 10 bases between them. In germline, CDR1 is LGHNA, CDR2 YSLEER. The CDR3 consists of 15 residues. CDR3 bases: TGCGCCAGCAGCCAAGTGGCAGGAGCGAACACTGAAGCTTTCTTT. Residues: CASSQVAGANTEAFF.

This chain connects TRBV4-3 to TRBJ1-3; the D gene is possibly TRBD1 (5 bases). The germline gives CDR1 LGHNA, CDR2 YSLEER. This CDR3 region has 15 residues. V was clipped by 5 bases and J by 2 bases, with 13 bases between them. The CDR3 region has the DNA TGCGCCAGCAGCACCCGGGACGTCCCTGGAAACACCATATATTTT. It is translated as CASSTRDVPGNTIYF.

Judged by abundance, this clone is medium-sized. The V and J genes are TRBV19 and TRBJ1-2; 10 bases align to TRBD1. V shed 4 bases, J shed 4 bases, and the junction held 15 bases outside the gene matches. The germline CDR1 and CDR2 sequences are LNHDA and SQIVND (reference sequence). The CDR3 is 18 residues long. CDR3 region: CASSTDAGQGSNLYGYTF. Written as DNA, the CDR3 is TGTGCCAGTAGTACCGACGCGGGACAGGGGTCTAACCTCTATGGCTACACCTTC.

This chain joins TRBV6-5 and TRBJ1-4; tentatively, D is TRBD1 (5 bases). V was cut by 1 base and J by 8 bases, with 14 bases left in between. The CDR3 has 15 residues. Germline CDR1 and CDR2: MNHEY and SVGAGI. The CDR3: CASSYYPGAGEKLFF. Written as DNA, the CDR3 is TGTGCCAGCAGTTACTACCCCGGGGCCGGCGAAAAACTGTTTTTT.

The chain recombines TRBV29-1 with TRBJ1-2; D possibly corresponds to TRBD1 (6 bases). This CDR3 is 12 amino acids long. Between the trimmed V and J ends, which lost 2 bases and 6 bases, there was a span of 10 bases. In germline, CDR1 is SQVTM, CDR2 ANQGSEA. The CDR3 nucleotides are TGCAGCGTTGAAAGGGGGACGGATGGCTACACCTTC. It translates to CSVERGTDGYTF.

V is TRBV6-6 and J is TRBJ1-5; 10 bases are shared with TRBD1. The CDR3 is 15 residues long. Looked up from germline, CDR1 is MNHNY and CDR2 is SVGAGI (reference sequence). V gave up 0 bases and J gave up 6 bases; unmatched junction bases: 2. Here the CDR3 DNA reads TGTGCCAGCAGTTACTCAGGGACAGGGGCTCAGCCCCAGCATTTT. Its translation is CASSYSGTGAQPQHF.

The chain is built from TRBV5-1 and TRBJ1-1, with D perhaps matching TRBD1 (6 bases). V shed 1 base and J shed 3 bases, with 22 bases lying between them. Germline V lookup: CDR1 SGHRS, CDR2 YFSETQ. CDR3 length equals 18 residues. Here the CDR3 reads CASSLRGERGFGHTEAFF. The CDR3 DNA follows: TGCGCCAGCAGCTTGCGTGGTGAGAGGGGGTTTGGTCACACTGAAGCTTTCTTT. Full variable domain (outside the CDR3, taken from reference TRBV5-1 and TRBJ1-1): KAGVTQTPRYLIKTRGQQVTLSCSPISGHRSVSWYQQTPGQGLQFLFEYFSETQRNKGNFPGRFSGRQFSNSRSEMNVSTLELGDSALYLCASSLRGERGFGHTEAFFGQGTRLTVV.

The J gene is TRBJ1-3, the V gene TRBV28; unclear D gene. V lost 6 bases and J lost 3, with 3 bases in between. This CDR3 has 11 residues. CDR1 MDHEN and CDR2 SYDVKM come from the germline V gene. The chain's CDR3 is CASRGGNTIYF. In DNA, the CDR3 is TGTGCCAGCAGAGGTGGAAACACCATATATTTT.

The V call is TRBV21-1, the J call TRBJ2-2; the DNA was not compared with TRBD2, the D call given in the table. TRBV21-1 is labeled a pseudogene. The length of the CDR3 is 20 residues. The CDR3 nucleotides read TGTGCCAGCAGATCAGAACCGGGACTAGCGGAATACACGAACACCGGGGAGCTGTTTTTT. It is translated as CASRSEPGLAEYTNTGELFF.

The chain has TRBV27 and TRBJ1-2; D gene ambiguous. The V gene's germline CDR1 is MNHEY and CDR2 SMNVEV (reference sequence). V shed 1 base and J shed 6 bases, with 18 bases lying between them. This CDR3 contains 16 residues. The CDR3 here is CASSLLGVGLQDGYTF. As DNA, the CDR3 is TGTGCCAGCAGTTTATTAGGCGTGGGCCTTCAGGATGGCTACACCTTC.

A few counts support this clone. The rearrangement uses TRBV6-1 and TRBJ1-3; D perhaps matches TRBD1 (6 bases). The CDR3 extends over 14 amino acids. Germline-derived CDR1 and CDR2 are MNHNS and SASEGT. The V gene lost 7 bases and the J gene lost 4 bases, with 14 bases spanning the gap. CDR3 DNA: TGTGCCAGCACTGGGTCCCAGGGGGGAAACACCATATATTTT. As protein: CASTGSQGGNTIYF.

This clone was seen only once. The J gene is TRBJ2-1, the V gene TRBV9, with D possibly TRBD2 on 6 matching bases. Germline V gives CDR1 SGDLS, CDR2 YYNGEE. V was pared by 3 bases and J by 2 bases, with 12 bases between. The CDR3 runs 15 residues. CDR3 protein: CASSASGGTYNEQFF. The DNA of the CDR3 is TGTGCCAGCAGCGCTAGTGGGGGGACCTACAATGAGCAGTTCTTC.

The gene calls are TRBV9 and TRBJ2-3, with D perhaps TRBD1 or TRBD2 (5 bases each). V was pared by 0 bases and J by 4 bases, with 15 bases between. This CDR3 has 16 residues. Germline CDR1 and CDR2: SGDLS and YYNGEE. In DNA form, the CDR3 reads TGTGCCAGCAGCGTAGCTGAGGGGACCCCTCCAGATACGCAGTATTTT. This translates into CASSVAEGTPPDTQYF. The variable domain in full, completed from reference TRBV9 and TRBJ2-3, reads DSGVTQTPKHLITATGQRVTLRCSPRSGDLSVYWYQQSLDQGLQFLIQYYNGEERAKGNILERFSAQQFPDLHSELNLSSLELGDSALYFCASSVAEGTPPDTQYFGPGTRLTVL.

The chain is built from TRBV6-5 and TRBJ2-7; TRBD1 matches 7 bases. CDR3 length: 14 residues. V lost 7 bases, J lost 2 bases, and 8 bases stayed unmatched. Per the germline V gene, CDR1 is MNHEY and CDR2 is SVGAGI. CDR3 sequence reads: CASKGQNVAYEQYF. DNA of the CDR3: TGTGCCAGCAAGGGACAGAACGTTGCCTACGAGCAGTACTTC.

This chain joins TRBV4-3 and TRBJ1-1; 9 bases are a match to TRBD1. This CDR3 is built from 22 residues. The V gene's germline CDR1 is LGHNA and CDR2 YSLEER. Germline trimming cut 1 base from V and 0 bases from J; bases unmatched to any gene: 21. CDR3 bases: TGCGCCAGCAGCCAAGTTGTTTTTGTAGTCCGGGACAGGGAAGATATGAACACTGAAGCTTTCTTT. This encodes CASSQVVFVVRDREDMNTEAFF.

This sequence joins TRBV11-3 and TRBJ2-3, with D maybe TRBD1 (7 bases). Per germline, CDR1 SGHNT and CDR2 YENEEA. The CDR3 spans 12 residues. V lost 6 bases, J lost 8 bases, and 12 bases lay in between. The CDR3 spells CASSSQGGTQYF. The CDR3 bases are TGTGCCAGCAGTTCCCAGGGGGGTACGCAGTATTTT.

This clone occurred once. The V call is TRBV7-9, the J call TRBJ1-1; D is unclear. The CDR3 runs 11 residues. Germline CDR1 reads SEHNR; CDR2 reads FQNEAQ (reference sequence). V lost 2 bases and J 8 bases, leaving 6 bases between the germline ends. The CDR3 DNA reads TGTGCCAGCAGCTTACGAGCGGAAGCTTTCTTT. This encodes CASSLRAEAFF.

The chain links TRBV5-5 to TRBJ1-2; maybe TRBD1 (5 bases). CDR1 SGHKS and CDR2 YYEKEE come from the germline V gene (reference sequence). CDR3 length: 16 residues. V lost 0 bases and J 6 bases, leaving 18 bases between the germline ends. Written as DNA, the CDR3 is TGTGCCAGCAGCTTGGACAGGCTCCACCAAATTGATGGCTACACCTTC. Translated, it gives CASSLDRLHQIDGYTF.

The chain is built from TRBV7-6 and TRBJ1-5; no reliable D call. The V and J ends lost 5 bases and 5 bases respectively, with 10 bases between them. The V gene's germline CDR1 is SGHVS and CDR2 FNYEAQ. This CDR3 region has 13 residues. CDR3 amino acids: CASSLTKDQPQHF. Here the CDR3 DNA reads TGTGCCAGCAGCCTTACAAAAGATCAGCCCCAGCATTTT.

The CDR3 loop reads CASSLRLGNTEAFF. CDR3 nucleotide sequence: TGTGCCAGCAGCTTAAGGTTAGGGAACACTGAAGCTTTCTTT. The V and J genes are TRBV11-3 and TRBJ1-1; D gene unclear. There are 14 residues in the CDR3. Germline CDR1 reads SGHNT; CDR2 reads YENEEA. The germline V and J ends were trimmed by 2 bases and 1 base, with 8 bases remaining between them.

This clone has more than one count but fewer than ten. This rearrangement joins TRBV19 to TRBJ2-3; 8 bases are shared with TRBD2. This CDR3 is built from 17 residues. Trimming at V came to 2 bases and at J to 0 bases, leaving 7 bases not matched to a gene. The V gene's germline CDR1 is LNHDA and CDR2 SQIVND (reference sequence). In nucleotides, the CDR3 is TGTGCCAGTAGTATATCAAGCGGGAGTTCTAGCACAGATACGCAGTATTTT. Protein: CASSISSGSSSTDTQYF.

The CDR3, as DNA: TGTGCCAGCAGCGTAGGTCTAGCGCGAGCGAGGAACAATGAGCAGTTCTTC. It encodes CASSVGLARARNNEQFF. The V call is TRBV9, the J call TRBJ2-1; possible D gene TRBD2, 6 bases. The CDR3 totals 17 residues. Germline loops: CDR1 SGDLS, CDR2 YYNGEE. Between the trimmed V and J ends, which lost 0 bases and 5 bases, there was a span of 18 bases.

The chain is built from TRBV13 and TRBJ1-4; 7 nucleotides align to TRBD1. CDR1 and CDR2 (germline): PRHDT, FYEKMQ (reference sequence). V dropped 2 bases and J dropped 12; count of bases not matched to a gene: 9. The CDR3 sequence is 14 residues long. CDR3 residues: CASSLTGGGSELFF. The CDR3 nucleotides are TGTGCCAGCAGCTTAACCGGAGGGGGCTCAGAACTGTTTTTT. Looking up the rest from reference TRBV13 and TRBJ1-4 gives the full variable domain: AAGVIQSPRHLIKEKRETATLKCYPIPRHDTVYWYQQGPGQDPQFLISFYEKMQSDKGSIPDRFSAQQFSDYHSELNMSSLELGDSALYFCASSLTGGGSELFFGSGTQLSVL.

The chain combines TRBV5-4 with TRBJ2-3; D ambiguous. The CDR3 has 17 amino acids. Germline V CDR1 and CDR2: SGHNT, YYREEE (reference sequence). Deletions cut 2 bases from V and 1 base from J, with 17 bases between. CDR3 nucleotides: TGTGCCAGCAGCTTCCCCTTTCCCGGCGGCCGCACAGATACGCAGTATTTT. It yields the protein CASSFPFPGGRTDTQYF.